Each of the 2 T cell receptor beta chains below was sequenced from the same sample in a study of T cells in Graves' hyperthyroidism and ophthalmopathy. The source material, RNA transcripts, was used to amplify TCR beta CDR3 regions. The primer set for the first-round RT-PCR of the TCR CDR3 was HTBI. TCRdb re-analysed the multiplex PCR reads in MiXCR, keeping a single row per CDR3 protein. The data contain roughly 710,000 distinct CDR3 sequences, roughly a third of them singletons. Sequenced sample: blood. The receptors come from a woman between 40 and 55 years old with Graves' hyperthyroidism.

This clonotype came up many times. The CDR3 bases are TGCGCCAGCAGCTTAGGACGGACGACCCCAGTTCCCCTCCACTTT. Translation gives CASSLGRTTPVPLHF. The chain links TRBV5-1 to TRBJ1-6; D is unclear. CDR1 SGHRS and CDR2 YFSETQ come from the germline V gene. V lost 2 bases and J 13 bases, leaving 19 bases between the germline ends. CDR3 length equals 15 residues.

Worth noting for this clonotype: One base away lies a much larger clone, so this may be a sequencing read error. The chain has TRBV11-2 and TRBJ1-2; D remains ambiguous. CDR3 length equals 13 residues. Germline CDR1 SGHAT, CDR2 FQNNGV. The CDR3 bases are TGTGCCGGCAGCTTATTATCCGACTATGGCTACACCTTC. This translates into CAGSLLSDYGYTF.